This T cell receptor beta chain was sequenced in a study of blood T cell repertoires in COVID-19. Study summary: There were acute and convalescent COVID-19 samples, and they came from the United States, Italy and Spain.

The CDR3 has 16 amino acids. The germline V and J ends were trimmed by 4 bases and 0 bases, with 15 bases remaining between them. Per the germline V gene, CDR1 is KGHSH and CDR2 is LQKENI. The protocol was immunoSEQ multiplex PCR, while the TCRdb copy is restricted to in-frame clones and leaves out a portion. This sample carries 270,000 or so clones, around 82% of them seen once, and the ten largest clones take less than 4%. This receptor was taken from a woman aged 18-29 years with acute or convalescent COVID-19. The chain combines TRBV18 with TRBJ1-1; weak D call: TRBD1 (6 bases). The sample comprised peripheral blood. The CDR3 nucleotides read TGTGCCAGCTCACTAAACTCCGGACAGATGAACACTGAAGCTTTCTTT. Translating gives CASSLNSGQMNTEAFF.